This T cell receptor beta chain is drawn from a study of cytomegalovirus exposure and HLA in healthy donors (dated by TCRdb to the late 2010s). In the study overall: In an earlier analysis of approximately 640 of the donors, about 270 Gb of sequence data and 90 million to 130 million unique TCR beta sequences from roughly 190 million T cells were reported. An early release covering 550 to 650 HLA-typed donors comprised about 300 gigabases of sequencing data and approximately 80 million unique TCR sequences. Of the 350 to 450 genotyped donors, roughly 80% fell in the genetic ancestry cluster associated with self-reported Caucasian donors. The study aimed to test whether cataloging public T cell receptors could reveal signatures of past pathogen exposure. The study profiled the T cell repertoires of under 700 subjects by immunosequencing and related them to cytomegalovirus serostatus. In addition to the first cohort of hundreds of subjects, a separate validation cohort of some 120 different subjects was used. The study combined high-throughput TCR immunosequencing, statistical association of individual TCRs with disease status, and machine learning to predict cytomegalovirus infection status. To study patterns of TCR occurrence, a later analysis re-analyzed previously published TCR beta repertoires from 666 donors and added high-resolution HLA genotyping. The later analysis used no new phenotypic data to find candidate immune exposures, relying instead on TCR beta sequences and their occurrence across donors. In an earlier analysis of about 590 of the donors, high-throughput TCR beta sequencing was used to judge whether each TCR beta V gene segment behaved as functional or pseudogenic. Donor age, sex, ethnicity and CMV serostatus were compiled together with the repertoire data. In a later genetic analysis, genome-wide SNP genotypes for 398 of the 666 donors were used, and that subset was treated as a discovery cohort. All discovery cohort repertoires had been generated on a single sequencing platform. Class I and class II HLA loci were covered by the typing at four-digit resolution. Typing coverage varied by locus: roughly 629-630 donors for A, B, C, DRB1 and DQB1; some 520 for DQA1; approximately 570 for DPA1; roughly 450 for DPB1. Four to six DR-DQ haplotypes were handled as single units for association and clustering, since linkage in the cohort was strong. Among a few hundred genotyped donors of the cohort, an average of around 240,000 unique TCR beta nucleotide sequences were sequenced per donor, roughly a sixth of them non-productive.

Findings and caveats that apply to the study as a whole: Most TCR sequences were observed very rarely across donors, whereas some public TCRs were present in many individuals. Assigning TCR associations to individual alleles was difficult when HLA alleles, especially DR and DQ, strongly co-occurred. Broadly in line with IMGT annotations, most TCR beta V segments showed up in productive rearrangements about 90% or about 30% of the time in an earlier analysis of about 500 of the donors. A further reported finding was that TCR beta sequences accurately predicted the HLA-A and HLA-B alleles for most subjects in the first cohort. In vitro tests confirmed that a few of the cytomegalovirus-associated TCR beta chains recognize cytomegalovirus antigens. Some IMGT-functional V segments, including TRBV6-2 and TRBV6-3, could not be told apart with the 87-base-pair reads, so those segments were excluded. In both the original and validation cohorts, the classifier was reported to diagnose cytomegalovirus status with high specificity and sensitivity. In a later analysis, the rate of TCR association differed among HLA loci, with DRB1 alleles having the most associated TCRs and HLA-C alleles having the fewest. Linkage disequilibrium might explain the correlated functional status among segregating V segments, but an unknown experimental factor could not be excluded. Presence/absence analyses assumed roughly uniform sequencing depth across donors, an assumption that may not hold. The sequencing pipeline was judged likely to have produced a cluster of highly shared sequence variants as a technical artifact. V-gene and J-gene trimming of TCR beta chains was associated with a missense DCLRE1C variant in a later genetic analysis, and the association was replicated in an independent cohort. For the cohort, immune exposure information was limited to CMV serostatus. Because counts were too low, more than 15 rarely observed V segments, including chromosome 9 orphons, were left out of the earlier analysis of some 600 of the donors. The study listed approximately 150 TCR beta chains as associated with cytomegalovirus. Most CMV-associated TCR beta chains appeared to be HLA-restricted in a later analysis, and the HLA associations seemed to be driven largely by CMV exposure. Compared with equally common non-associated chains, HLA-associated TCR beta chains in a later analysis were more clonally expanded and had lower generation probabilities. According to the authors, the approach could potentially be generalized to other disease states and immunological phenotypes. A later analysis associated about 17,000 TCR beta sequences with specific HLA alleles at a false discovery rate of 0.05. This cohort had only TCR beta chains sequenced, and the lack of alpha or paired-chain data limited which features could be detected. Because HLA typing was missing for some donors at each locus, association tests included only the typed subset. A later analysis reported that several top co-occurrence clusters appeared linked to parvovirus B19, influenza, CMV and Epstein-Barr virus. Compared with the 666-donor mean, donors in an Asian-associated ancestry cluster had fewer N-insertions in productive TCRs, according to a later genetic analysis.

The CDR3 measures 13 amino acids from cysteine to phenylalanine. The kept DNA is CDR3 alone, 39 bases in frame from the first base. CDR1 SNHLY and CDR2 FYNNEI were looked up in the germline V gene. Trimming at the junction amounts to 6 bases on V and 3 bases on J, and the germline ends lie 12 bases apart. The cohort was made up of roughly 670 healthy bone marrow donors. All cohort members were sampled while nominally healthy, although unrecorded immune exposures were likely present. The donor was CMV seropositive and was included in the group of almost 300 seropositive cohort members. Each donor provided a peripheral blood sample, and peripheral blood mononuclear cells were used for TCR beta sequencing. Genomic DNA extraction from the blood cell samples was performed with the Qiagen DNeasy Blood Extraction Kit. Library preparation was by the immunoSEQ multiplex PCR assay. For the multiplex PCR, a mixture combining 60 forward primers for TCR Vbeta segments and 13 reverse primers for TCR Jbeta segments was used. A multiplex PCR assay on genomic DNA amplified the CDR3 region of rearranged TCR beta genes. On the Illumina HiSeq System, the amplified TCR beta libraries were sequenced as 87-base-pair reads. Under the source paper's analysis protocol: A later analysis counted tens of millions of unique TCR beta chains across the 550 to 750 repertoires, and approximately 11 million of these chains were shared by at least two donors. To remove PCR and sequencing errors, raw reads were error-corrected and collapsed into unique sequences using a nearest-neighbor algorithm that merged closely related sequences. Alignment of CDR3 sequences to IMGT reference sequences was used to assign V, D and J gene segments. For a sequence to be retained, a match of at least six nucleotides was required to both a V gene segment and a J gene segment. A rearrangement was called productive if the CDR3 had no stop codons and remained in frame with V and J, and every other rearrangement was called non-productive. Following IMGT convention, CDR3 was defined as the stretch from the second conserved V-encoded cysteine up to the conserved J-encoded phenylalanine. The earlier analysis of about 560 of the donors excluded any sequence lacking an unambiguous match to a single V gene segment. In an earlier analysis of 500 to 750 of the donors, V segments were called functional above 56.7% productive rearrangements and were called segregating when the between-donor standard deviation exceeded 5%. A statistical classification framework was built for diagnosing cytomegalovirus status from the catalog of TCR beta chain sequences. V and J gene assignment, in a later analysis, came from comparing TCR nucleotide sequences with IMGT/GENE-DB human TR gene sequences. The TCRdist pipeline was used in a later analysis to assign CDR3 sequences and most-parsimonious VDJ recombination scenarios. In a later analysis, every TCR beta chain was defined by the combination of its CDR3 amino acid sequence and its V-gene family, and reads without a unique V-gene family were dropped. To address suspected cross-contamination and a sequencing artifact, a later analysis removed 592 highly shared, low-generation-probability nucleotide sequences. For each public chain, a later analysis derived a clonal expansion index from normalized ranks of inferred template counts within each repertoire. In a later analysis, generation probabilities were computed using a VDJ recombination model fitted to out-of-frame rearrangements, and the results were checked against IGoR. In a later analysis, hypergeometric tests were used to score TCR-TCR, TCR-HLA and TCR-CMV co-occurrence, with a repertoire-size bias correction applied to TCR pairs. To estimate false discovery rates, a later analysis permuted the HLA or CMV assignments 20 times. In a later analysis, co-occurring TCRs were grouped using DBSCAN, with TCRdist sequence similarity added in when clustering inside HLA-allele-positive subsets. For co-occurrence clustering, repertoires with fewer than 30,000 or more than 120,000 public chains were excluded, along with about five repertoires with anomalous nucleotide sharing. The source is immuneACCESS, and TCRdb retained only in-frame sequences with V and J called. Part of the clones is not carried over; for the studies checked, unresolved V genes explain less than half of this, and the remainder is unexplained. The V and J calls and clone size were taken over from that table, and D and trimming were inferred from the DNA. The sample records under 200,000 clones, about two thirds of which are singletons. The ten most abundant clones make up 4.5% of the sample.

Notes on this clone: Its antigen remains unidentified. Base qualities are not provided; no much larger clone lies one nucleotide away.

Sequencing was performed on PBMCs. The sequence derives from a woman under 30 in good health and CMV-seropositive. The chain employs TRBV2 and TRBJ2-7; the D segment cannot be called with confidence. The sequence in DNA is TGTGCCAGCAGAGACCAATACAGCTACGAGCAGTACTTC. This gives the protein CASRDQYSYEQYF.